Listed here are 2 T cell receptor beta chains from one sample, sequenced in a study of shared clonotypes between healthy human individuals (dated by TCRdb to between 2020 and 2021). The library was produced with the immunoSEQ multiplex PCR assay. TCRdb obtained this table from immuneACCESS and retained in-frame rearrangements with V and J assigned. These tables miss some clones; where compared with another copy, unresolved V genes account for less than half of the shortfall, and the remainder is unexplained. The sample records over 2 million clones, 85% to 95% of which are singletons. The ten top clones hold roughly 0.13% of the sample. The sequenced sample consisted of naive CD4+ T cells sorted from blood. Interpreted using the paper, the cell subset or site label stands for: CD45RA+ positively selected. The receptors stem from a man between 18 and 35 years old in good health.

The chain joins TRBV7-9 to TRBJ2-3, with TRBD1 identical over 10 bases. The CDR3 sequence is 18 residues long. Germline V gene lookup returns CDR1 SEHNR and CDR2 FQNEAQ (reference sequence). The J segment lost 2 bases and the V segment lost 0 bases, leaving 8 bases of the junction unmatched. The CDR3 is CASSLAPKGQGFTDTQYF. DNA for the CDR3: TGTGCCAGCAGCTTAGCGCCTAAGGGACAGGGGTTCACAGATACGCAGTATTTT.

V usage is TRBV18 and J usage is TRBJ1-3; D is unresolved. Trimming took off 4 bases at V and 4 bases at J, with 20 bases between the two ends. Germline loops: CDR1 KGHSH, CDR2 LQKENI. The CDR3 spans 17 residues. Here the CDR3 reads CASSLGSAAPGGNTIYF. In DNA form, the CDR3 reads TGTGCCAGCTCACTGGGGTCAGCAGCGCCAGGAGGAAACACCATATATTTT.